A single sample gave rise to the 17 T cell receptor beta chains below, sequenced in a study of blood T cell repertoires in COVID-19. Generated by immunoSEQ multiplex PCR, the TCRdb table keeps only in-frame clones and is missing some. The sample records about 250,000 clones, approximately 85% being singletons. Sequences were obtained from PBMCs or T cells enriched from blood (not recorded which). The receptor source for this set is a woman aged 45-65 years with acute COVID-19.

Remarks on this clone: Germline is not matched at one junction end, which may reflect a read error. This chain links TRBV7-8 with TRBJ2-5, with 7 bases that match TRBD1. Germline V gene sequence: CDR1 SGHVS, CDR2 FQNEAQ. CDR3 length equals 13 residues. CDR3 amino acids: CASSLEDRSGGHF. The CDR3 nucleotides are TGTGCCAGCAGCTTAGAAGATAGGTCAGGGGGACACTTC.

This clone was seen only once. The V gene is TRBV4-3, the J gene TRBJ1-1; no clear D. This CDR3 has 13 amino acids. Germline V gene data show CDR1 as LGHNA and CDR2 as YSLEER. V shed 1 base and J shed 11 bases, with 14 bases lying between them. Here the CDR3 reads CASSQVTTTAAFF. The CDR3 DNA reads TGCGCCAGCAGCCAAGTAACTACGACGGCGGCTTTCTTT.

This rearrangement joins TRBV12-3 or TRBV12-4 to TRBJ1-2; weak D call: TRBD1 (6 bases). The CDR3 consists of 13 residues. V was cut by 6 bases and J by 4 bases, with 12 bases left in between. CDR3 DNA sequence: TGTGCCAGCAGCTACAGGGATATCTATGGCTACACCTTC. This encodes CASSYRDIYGYTF.

This clone was recorded a few times. For the CDR3, the DNA is TGCGCCAGCAGCCAAGAGGAGGGCGGAGCCCATCGTGTAGCCAAAAACATTCAGTACTTC. This translates into CASSQEEGGAHRVAKNIQYF. This chain joins TRBV4-1 and TRBJ2-4; perhaps TRBD2 as D (6 bases). Trimming stripped 0 bases from V and 0 bases from J, with 21 bases between. This CDR3 has 20 amino acids. The germline V gene has CDR1 MGHRA and CDR2 YSYEKL.

This chain joins TRBV9 and TRBJ1-1; D is unclear. Germline V gene data show CDR1 as SGDLS and CDR2 as YYNGEE. V was trimmed by 1 base and J by 1 base, leaving 8 bases between them. CDR3 length: 14 residues. CDR3 DNA sequence: TGTGCCAGCAGCGTATTGCAGGAGAACACTGAAGCTTTCTTT. Amino acids: CASSVLQENTEAFF. Full variable domain (remainder filled in from reference TRBV9 and TRBJ1-1): DSGVTQTPKHLITATGQRVTLRCSPRSGDLSVYWYQQSLDQGLQFLIQYYNGEERAKGNILERFSAQQFPDLHSELNLSSLELGDSALYFCASSVLQENTEAFFGQGTRLTVV.

The table lists this clone with a count of one. The chain combines TRBV9 with TRBJ2-7; D possibly corresponds to TRBD1 (5 bases). Germline-derived CDR1 and CDR2 are SGDLS and YYNGEE. The CDR3 has 13 amino acids. Trimming cost V 5 bases and J 2 bases, with 11 bases left between them. The CDR3 loop is CASSGQGPYEQYF. The CDR3, as DNA: TGTGCCAGCAGTGGGCAGGGTCCCTACGAGCAGTACTTC. The variable domain in full, with the rest retrieved from reference TRBV9 and TRBJ2-7, is DSGVTQTPKHLITATGQRVTLRCSPRSGDLSVYWYQQSLDQGLQFLIQYYNGEERAKGNILERFSAQQFPDLHSELNLSSLELGDSALYFCASSGQGPYEQYFGPGTRLTVT.

The gene calls are TRBV9 and TRBJ1-2, with 8 positions matching TRBD1. CDR3 size: 15 residues. The ends lost 2 bases at V and 8 bases at J; junction bases unmatched: 11. Germline values: CDR1 SGDLS, CDR2 YYNGEE. The DNA for the CDR3 is TGTGCCAGCAGCGTCTACGGACAGGGTGCAGGAGGCTACACCTTC. Protein sequence: CASSVYGQGAGGYTF.

The rearrangement links TRBV10-3 to TRBJ1-1; possibly TRBD1 for D (6 bases). This CDR3 is 17 amino acids long. Germline lookup yields CDR1 ENHRY and CDR2 SYGVKD. Trimming pared 6 bases from V and 1 base from J, leaving 21 bases between. The chain's CDR3 is CAISEGPFIQGNTEAFF. The CDR3 DNA reads as TGTGCCATCAGCGAGGGTCCCTTTATACAGGGGAACACTGAAGCTTTCTTT.

This clone was detected once. The chain uses TRBV19 and TRBJ1-4, with D unresolved. V gave up 1 base and J gave up 0 bases, with 9 bases separating them. In germline, CDR1 is LNHDA, CDR2 SQIVND (reference sequence). The CDR3 covers 16 residues. CDR3 residues: CASSIARPTTNEKLFF. Written as DNA, the CDR3 is TGTGCCAGTAGTATAGCGCGGCCGACAACTAATGAAAAACTGTTTTTT.

This clone appeared a single time. The chain recombines TRBV19 with TRBJ2-1; 9 nucleotides align to TRBD1. CDR1 is LNHDA, CDR2 SQIVND, per germline (reference sequence). V dropped 3 bases and J dropped 6; count of bases not matched to a gene: 0. The CDR3 spans 13 residues. This CDR3 reads CASSMGQGNEQFF. In DNA form, the CDR3 reads TGTGCCAGTAGTATGGGACAGGGCAATGAGCAGTTCTTC.

This clone was recorded only once. The rearrangement joins TRBV4-1 to TRBJ1-1, with TRBD1 identical over 8 bases. J lost 6 bases, V lost 5 bases, and 11 bases had no gene match. The CDR3 length is 15 residues. The germline CDR1 and CDR2 sequences are MGHRA and YSYEKL. The CDR3 spells CASSFSGGSDPEAFF. The DNA for the CDR3 is TGCGCCAGCAGCTTTTCAGGGGGCTCGGACCCTGAAGCTTTCTTT.

The CDR3 reads CASSAQGQADYGYTF. The CDR3 bases are TGTGCCAGCAGCGCCCAGGGACAGGCCGACTATGGCTACACCTTC. This chain uses TRBV9 with TRBJ1-2; 8 bases match TRBD1. J lost 3 bases, V lost 3 bases, and 7 bases had no gene match. The CDR3 spans 15 residues. Germline V gene lookup returns CDR1 SGDLS and CDR2 YYNGEE.

V usage is TRBV27 and J usage is TRBJ1-6; the match to TRBD1 covers 7 bases. There are 14 residues in the CDR3. Trimming removed 3 bases from V and 7 bases from J; junction bases left unmatched: 3. Germline V gene data show CDR1 as MNHEY and CDR2 as SMNVEV (reference sequence). CDR3 region: CASSLVTGNSPLHF. DNA for the CDR3: TGTGCCAGCAGTTTGGTGACAGGGAATTCACCCCTCCACTTT.

The chain uses TRBV7-6 and TRBJ1-1, with TRBD1 matching 7 bases. V gave up 2 bases and J gave up 4 bases; unmatched junction bases: 4. The CDR3 length is 14 residues. The germline CDR1 and CDR2 sequences are SGHVS and FNYEAQ. CDR3 residues: CASSLSSGGTEAFF. In DNA, the CDR3 is TGTGCCAGCAGCTTAAGTTCAGGGGGCACTGAAGCTTTCTTT.

This chain links TRBV7-9 with TRBJ2-1; no reliable D call. The germline gives CDR1 SEHNR, CDR2 FQNEAQ (reference sequence). The germline V and J ends were trimmed by 0 bases and 0 bases, with 15 bases remaining between them. The CDR3 totals 18 residues. The CDR3 loop reads CASSLAQVTYASYNEQFF. The CDR3 DNA reads as TGTGCCAGCAGCTTAGCCCAGGTAACTTACGCCTCCTACAATGAGCAGTTCTTC.

This chain joins TRBV3-1 (or the pseudogene TRBV3-2) and TRBJ1-2, with D possibly being TRBD1 (5 bases). This CDR3 comprises 15 residues. The V gene lost 0 bases and the J gene lost 7 bases, with 15 bases spanning the gap. Germline V gene sequence: CDR1 LGHDT, CDR2 YNNKEL (reference sequence). The chain's CDR3 is CASSQEGVALLGYTF. DNA for the CDR3: TGTGCCAGCAGCCAAGAAGGGGTGGCACTCCTTGGCTACACCTTC.

This clone was seen a single time. The chain is built from TRBV29-1 and TRBJ1-5; 7 bases line up with TRBD1. The CDR3 length is 13 residues. The germline CDR1 and CDR2 sequences are SQVTM and ANQGSEA. Losses at the gene ends were 4 bases for V and 3 bases for J; bases not matched to a gene: 3. The CDR3 spells CSVVQGVNQPQHF. The CDR3 DNA is TGCAGCGTTGTCCAGGGGGTCAATCAGCCCCAGCATTTT.